These 10 T cell receptor beta chains originate from one sample sequenced in a study of shared clonotypes between healthy human individuals. Data came from immunoSEQ multiplex PCR; TCRdb stores just in-frame clones and leaves some out. The sample records some 2.1 million clones, around 95% being singletons. CD45RO-negative, CCR7-positively selected cells formed the naive CD8 fraction, excluding terminally differentiated effector memory CD45RA+ cells. The sequenced sample was naive CD8+ T cells from PBMCs. These TCRs come from a man aged 18-30 years in good health. Some clones in this sample may be carry-over from other donors' samples.

This clone was seen once. The chain combines TRBV19 with TRBJ2-7; 7 bases map to TRBD1. Germline V CDR1 and CDR2: LNHDA, SQIVND (reference sequence). The V and J ends lost 1 base and 4 bases, in that order; junction bases with no gene match: 10. The CDR3 loop spans 16 amino acids. The CDR3 DNA reads TGTGCCAGTAGTATAGCGATCGGGACAGAAGAATACGAGCAGTACTTC. Translated: CASSIAIGTEEYEQYF.

The chain couples TRBV6-1 to TRBJ1-2, with a tentative D call TRBD1 (5 bases). From germline, CDR1 is MNHNS and CDR2 SASEGT. The CDR3 has 18 residues. V lost 2 bases and J 6 bases, leaving 25 bases between the germline ends. The CDR3 reads CASSELLTQAGISHGYTF. The CDR3 DNA follows: TGTGCCAGCAGTGAACTCCTAACGCAGGCAGGGATAAGCCATGGCTACACCTTC.

The V and J genes are TRBV7-8 and TRBJ2-7; possibly TRBD2 for D (7 bases). Trimming took 7 bases from V and 6 from J, leaving 19 bases between them. The CDR3 spans 14 residues. Germline V gene sequence: CDR1 SGHVS, CDR2 FQNEAQ. The CDR3 bases are TGTGCCAGCAACCCTATACCAGGGGAGGGCGAGCAGTACTTC. Residues: CASNPIPGEGEQYF.

The rearrangement joins TRBV20-1 to TRBJ1-1; D gene ambiguous. With 6 bases removed from V and 4 bases from J, the gap between germline ends came to 9 bases. CDR1 and CDR2 from the germline V gene are DFQATT and SNEGSKA (reference sequence). CDR3 length: 11 amino acids. CDR3 residues: CSAPRSTEAFF. DNA of the CDR3: TGCAGTGCCCCCCGAAGCACTGAAGCTTTCTTT.

This clone has only one observation. The V and J genes are TRBV1 and TRBJ2-3; no check of the table's D call, TRBD2, against the DNA was made. TRBV1 counts as a pseudogene. This CDR3 region has 17 residues. The CDR3 coding sequence is TGCACCAGCAGCCCTGACGGACTAGCGGATTGCACAGATACGCAGTATTTT. Its protein is CTSSPDGLADCTDTQYF.

V is TRBV30 and J is TRBJ1-2; unclear D gene. V was shortened by 5 bases and J by 4 bases, with 17 bases between the two germline ends. Germline V CDR1 and CDR2: GTSNPN, SVGIG (reference sequence). The length of the CDR3 is 14 residues. CDR3 sequence: CAWYWPGEGYGYTF. In DNA, the CDR3 is TGTGCCTGGTATTGGCCCGGAGAGGGCTATGGCTACACCTTC.

This clone was picked up one time. The chain combines TRBV7-9 with TRBJ2-7; possible D gene TRBD2, 6 bases. Per the germline V gene, CDR1 is SEHNR and CDR2 is FQNEAQ (reference sequence). V lost 6 bases, J lost 0 bases, and 15 bases lay in between. This CDR3 spans 15 amino acids. The DNA of the CDR3 is TGTGCCAGCAGAAACGGGGGAGGTCTCTCCTACGAGCAGTACTTC. Residues: CASRNGGGLSYEQYF.

The count of this clone is one. The rearrangement links TRBV7-8 to TRBJ2-2, with 8 bases aligning to TRBD2. CDR1 and CDR2 from the germline V gene are SGHVS and FQNEAQ. The CDR3 sequence is 18 residues long. Unmatched junction bases numbered 10, after V lost 1 base and J lost 3 bases. Here the CDR3 DNA reads TGTGCCAGCAGCTTAGTTGCTAGCGGGTGGGTGGACACCGGGGAGCTGTTTTTT. It is translated as CASSLVASGWVDTGELFF. Together with reference TRBV7-8 and TRBJ2-2, the CDR3 gives the full variable domain: GAGVSQSPRYKVAKRGQDVALRCDPISGHVSLFWYQQALGQGPEFLTYFQNEAQLDKSGLPSDRFFAERPEGSVSTLKIQRTQQEDSAVYLCASSLVASGWVDTGELFFGEGSRLTVL.

The chain couples TRBV27 to TRBJ1-2, with 7 bases identical to TRBD1. V trimming: 8 bases; J trimming: 4 bases; junction bases outside the gene matches: 10. The CDR3 runs to 14 residues. Germline CDR1 MNHEY, CDR2 SMNVEV (reference sequence). The DNA of the CDR3 is TGTGCCAGCGGATCCCGGGACAGACTCTATGGCTACACCTTC. This translates into CASGSRDRLYGYTF.

The rearrangement links TRBV14 to TRBJ1-1; tentatively, D is TRBD1 (5 bases). The CDR3 covers 13 residues. V lost 5 bases and J lost 3, with 10 bases in between. Per the germline V gene, CDR1 is SGHDN and CDR2 is FVKESK. In DNA, the CDR3 is TGTGCCAGCAGCGGCAGGGTTGACACTGAAGCTTTCTTT. Translating it yields CASSGRVDTEAFF.